The entry below gives a single T cell receptor (beta chain) sequence along with its context. As yet, its antigen is unknown. These data belong to a study of T cell responses to AZD1222 COVID-19 vaccine. Study-wide results and caveats: Spike-specific TCR breadth and depth grew following two AZD1222 doses.

Sequencing was performed with immunoSEQ multiplex PCR; in TCRdb, only in-frame clones are kept and a portion is missing. This sample has 100,000 to 150,000 clones, with about 90% found just once. Trimming left V 4 bases short and J 3 bases short, with 10 bases between. Germline V lookup: CDR1 SGHKS, CDR2 YYEKEE (reference sequence). The CDR3 length is 13 residues. The rearrangement links TRBV5-5 to TRBJ2-5; D may be TRBD1 or TRBD2 (5 bases each). Sequencing was performed on peripheral blood, taken on day 0 of MenACWY control vaccination. This TCR derives from an adult in good health. CDR3 in amino acids: CASSRGPKETQYF. The CDR3 bases are TGTGCCAGCAGCCGGGGACCAAAAGAGACCCAGTACTTC.